A selection of T cell receptor beta chains follows, all from one sample in a study of vaccination and CD4 T cells after COVID-19. TCRdb redid the calling of the PCR reads with MiXCR, one entry per CDR3 protein. Of just over 20,000 distinct CDR3 sequences listed, 60% to 75% were seen once; the top ten hold just over 8.5%. No antigen has been identified for these receptors. Input material: CD4+ T cells from blood, cultured in vitro. The receptor set was obtained from a human donor who had recovered from COVID-19. Each CDR3 is given with its conserved first and last residue. Fields, in order: J gene, clone size, D gene, V gene, CDR3 DNA, CDR3 protein. A D gene is named only where the DNA matches it firmly. Rows may omit the clone size; those that give it use once, few, many or a size class.

j_gene: TRBJ1-2; abundance: few; d_gene: -; v_gene: TRBV30; CDR3nt: TGTGCCTGGAGTCCGTACATAAGGGCTTCCTATGGCTACACCTTC; CDR3aa: CAWSPYIRASYGYTF
j_gene: TRBJ1-1; abundance: -; d_gene: -; v_gene: TRBV5-1; CDR3nt: TGCGCCAGCAAAAGGGGAACTGAAGCTTTCTTT; CDR3aa: CASKRGTEAFF
j_gene: TRBJ2-5; abundance: -; d_gene: -; v_gene: TRBV15; CDR3nt: TGTGCCACCAGCAGAGTGCGGGGGCCCCAAGAGACCCAGTACTTC; CDR3aa: CATSRVRGPQETQYF
j_gene: TRBJ1-6; abundance: few; d_gene: TRBD1; v_gene: TRBV28; CDR3nt: TGTGCCAGCAGTCCCCGGACAGGGGGCTCTTCACCCCTCCACTTT; CDR3aa: CASSPRTGGSSPLHF
j_gene: TRBJ1-3; abundance: -; d_gene: -; v_gene: TRBV10-3; CDR3nt: TGTGCCATCAGTGTAGTGGGGCCTGGAAACACCATATATTTT; CDR3aa: CAISVVGPGNTIYF
j_gene: TRBJ2-5; abundance: -; d_gene: -; v_gene: TRBV2; CDR3nt: TGTGCCAGCAGCCGGGAACAAGAGACCCAGTACTTC; CDR3aa: CASSREQETQYF
j_gene: TRBJ1-3; abundance: -; d_gene: TRBD1; v_gene: TRBV7-2; CDR3nt: TGTGCCAGCAGCAAAGACAGGGAGAACACCATATATTTT; CDR3aa: CASSKDRENTIYF
j_gene: TRBJ2-7; abundance: -; d_gene: -; v_gene: TRBV21-1; CDR3nt: TGTGCCAGCATGGGAAGGGAAACCGAAGACTACGAGCAGTACTTC; CDR3aa: CASMGRETEDYEQYF
j_gene: TRBJ1-2; abundance: -; d_gene: -; v_gene: TRBV12-3/TRBV12-4; CDR3nt: TGTGCCAGCAGTTTACCAGGGTCACATGGCTACACCTTC; CDR3aa: CASSLPGSHGYTF
j_gene: TRBJ2-4; abundance: few; d_gene: TRBD2; v_gene: TRBV20-1; CDR3nt: TGCAGTGCTAGGGGAGCGGGAGGGGACCCCTTC; CDR3aa: CSARGAGGDPF
j_gene: TRBJ2-5; abundance: -; d_gene: TRBD2; v_gene: TRBV15; CDR3nt: TGTGCCACCAGCAGAGGGCTAGCGGGAGACACTCAAGAGACCCAGTACTTC; CDR3aa: CATSRGLAGDTQETQYF
j_gene: TRBJ1-2; abundance: few; d_gene: -; v_gene: TRBV5-6; CDR3nt: TGTGCCAGCTCGGAGCCCTCTAACTATGGCTACACCTTC; CDR3aa: CASSEPSNYGYTF
j_gene: TRBJ2-5; abundance: -; d_gene: -; v_gene: TRBV11-2; CDR3nt: TGTGCCAGCAGCTCCTATTCCGGGACCCCATTCCAAGAGACCCAGTACTTC; CDR3aa: CASSSYSGTPFQETQYF
j_gene: TRBJ2-7; abundance: once; d_gene: -; v_gene: TRBV14; CDR3nt: TGTGCCAGCAGCCAAGATCGGGGCGGAAGGCAGTACTTC; CDR3aa: CASSQDRGGRQYF
j_gene: TRBJ2-7; abundance: -; d_gene: TRBD1; v_gene: TRBV7-9; CDR3nt: TGTGCCAGCAGCCACGATGACCCGGGGACAGGGCCCTACGAGCAGTACTTC; CDR3aa: CASSHDDPGTGPYEQYF
j_gene: TRBJ2-5; abundance: -; d_gene: TRBD2; v_gene: TRBV6-2/TRBV6-3; CDR3nt: TGTGCCAGCAGTCGGGGACTAGCAGAACAAGAGACCCAGTACTTC; CDR3aa: CASSRGLAEQETQYF
j_gene: TRBJ2-7; abundance: -; d_gene: -; v_gene: TRBV6-4; CDR3nt: TGTGCCAGCAGTCATCGGACTAACGAGCAGTACTTC; CDR3aa: CASSHRTNEQYF
j_gene: TRBJ2-7; abundance: few; d_gene: TRBD2; v_gene: TRBV20-1; CDR3nt: TGCAGTGCAACCGACCCTAGCGGCAGCTCCTACGAGCAGTACTTC; CDR3aa: CSATDPSGSSYEQYF
j_gene: TRBJ1-2; abundance: -; d_gene: -; v_gene: TRBV14; CDR3nt: TGTGCCAGCAGCCAGCAATTCCTCTCTGGCTACACCTTC; CDR3aa: CASSQQFLSGYTF
j_gene: TRBJ2-1; abundance: once; d_gene: TRBD1; v_gene: TRBV12-3/TRBV12-4; CDR3nt: TGTGCCAGCAGTTTAGAGGGACAGGGTTACAATGAGCAGTTCTTC; CDR3aa: CASSLEGQGYNEQFF
j_gene: TRBJ2-3; abundance: -; d_gene: -; v_gene: TRBV7-2; CDR3nt: TGTGCCAGCAGCCCGGGGCACACCGGGGCAGATACGCAGTATTTT; CDR3aa: CASSPGHTGADTQYF
j_gene: TRBJ1-2; abundance: once; d_gene: TRBD1; v_gene: TRBV7-2; CDR3nt: TGTGCCAGCAGCGTTTATACAGGGGCGAGGGATGGCTACACCTTC; CDR3aa: CASSVYTGARDGYTF
j_gene: TRBJ1-1; abundance: -; d_gene: -; v_gene: TRBV20-1; CDR3nt: TGCAGTGCTAGAGAAAGCCTAGACAGAGAAGCTTTCTTT; CDR3aa: CSARESLDREAFF
j_gene: TRBJ2-5; abundance: -; d_gene: -; v_gene: TRBV11-2; CDR3nt: TGTGCCAGCAGCTTAACGGAGACCCAGTACTTC; CDR3aa: CASSLTETQYF
j_gene: TRBJ1-2; abundance: once; d_gene: TRBD1; v_gene: TRBV12-3/TRBV12-4; CDR3nt: TGTGCCAGCAGTTTTAGGGGGCGCGGCGGCTACACCTTC; CDR3aa: CASSFRGRGGYTF
j_gene: TRBJ2-3; abundance: few; d_gene: TRBD2; v_gene: TRBV7-2; CDR3nt: TGTGCCAGCAGCTTAAAGACTAGCGGTCGCACAGATACGCAGTATTTT; CDR3aa: CASSLKTSGRTDTQYF
j_gene: TRBJ2-5; abundance: -; d_gene: TRBD2; v_gene: TRBV20-1; CDR3nt: TGCAGTGCTAGAGCTGATGTTAGCGGGCCCCAAGAGACCCAGTACTTC; CDR3aa: CSARADVSGPQETQYF
j_gene: TRBJ2-2; abundance: -; d_gene: TRBD2; v_gene: TRBV27; CDR3nt: TGTGCCAGTTCTAGCGGGAGTAAGGTCACCGGGGAGCTGTTTTTT; CDR3aa: CASSSGSKVTGELFF
j_gene: TRBJ1-1; abundance: few; d_gene: -; v_gene: TRBV7-9; CDR3nt: TGTGCCAGCAGCTTAGAAGTACAGGCGGCTTTCTTT; CDR3aa: CASSLEVQAAFF
j_gene: TRBJ1-2; abundance: -; d_gene: -; v_gene: TRBV30; CDR3nt: TGTGCCTGGGGTTTACGTAGCCCGGGGGGCTACACCTTC; CDR3aa: CAWGLRSPGGYTF
j_gene: TRBJ1-3; abundance: -; d_gene: TRBD1; v_gene: TRBV20-1; CDR3nt: TGCAGTGCTAGACCTCCCTTAGGACAGGGGGCTGGAAACACCATATATTTT; CDR3aa: CSARPPLGQGAGNTIYF
j_gene: TRBJ1-5; abundance: -; d_gene: -; v_gene: TRBV30; CDR3nt: TGTGCCTGGAGTTCCCTAAATCACAATCAGCCCCAGCATTTT; CDR3aa: CAWSSLNHNQPQHF